The rows below give T cell receptor beta chains drawn from one sample of a study of blood T cell repertoires in COVID-19. TCRdb keeps only in-frame clones here, not all; method: immunoSEQ multiplex PCR. This sample has approximately 230,000 clones, with more than 75% found just once. The sample was PBMCs or T cells enriched from blood (not recorded which). The receptors originated from a man aged 35 to 55 who had recovered from COVID-19. The CDR3 runs from the conserved cysteine through the conserved F or W. A D gene is named only where the DNA matches it firmly. Clone size is shown for a subset of rows, as once, few, many or a class of expanded clone.

D,size,V,J,CDR3,DNA
.,.,TRBV29-1,TRBJ2-7,CSVEAGSYEQYF,TGCAGCGTTGAGGCAGGTTCCTACGAGCAGTACTTC
.,.,TRBV6-5,TRBJ1-3,CASSSQGNTIYF,TGTGCCAGCAGTTCCCAGGGAAACACCATATATTTT
TRBD1,few,TRBV2,TRBJ1-1,CASRTGTVNTEAFF,TGTGCCAGCCGGACCGGGACAGTGAACACTGAAGCTTTCTTT
.,once,TRBV4-3,TRBJ1-3,CASSQGDKRGTSGNTIYF,TGCGCCAGCAGCCAAGGGGATAAACGGGGGACTTCTGGAAACACCATATATTTT
TRBD1,.,TRBV7-6,TRBJ2-7,CASSLGNRGSEQYF,TGTGCCAGCAGCTTAGGTAACAGGGGATCCGAGCAGTACTTC
.,.,TRBV3-1/TRBV3-2,TRBJ1-4,CASSSRVGWLFF,TGTGCCAGCAGCTCGCGTGTCGGGTGGCTGTTTTTT
.,.,TRBV19,TRBJ1-4,CASSSAGETKLFF,TGTGCCAGTAGTTCGGCAGGGGAGACAAAACTGTTTTTT
TRBD1,.,TRBV15,TRBJ1-1,CATSRRTGAGTEAFF,TGTGCCACCAGCAGAAGGACAGGGGCAGGCACTGAAGCTTTCTTT
.,.,TRBV2,TRBJ2-7,CASIGGTRGYEQYF,TGTGCCAGCATAGGGGGTACGAGGGGGTACGAGCAGTACTTC
.,.,TRBV7-2,TRBJ2-7,CASSLEQGGYYEQYF,TGTGCCAGCAGCTTAGAGCAGGGGGGATACTACGAGCAGTACTTC
.,.,TRBV27,TRBJ2-1,CASSEPGPYNEQFF,TGTGCCAGCAGTGAGCCAGGCCCCTACAATGAGCAGTTCTTC
.,few,TRBV6-5,TRBJ2-1,CASSYSRLNNEQFF,TGTGCCAGCAGTTACTCGAGACTAAACAATGAGCAGTTCTTC
.,.,TRBV18,TRBJ1-3,CASSPEAGAYSGNTIYF,TGTGCCAGCTCACCAGAGGCAGGGGCGTACTCTGGAAACACCATATATTTT
TRBD1,once,TRBV10-3,TRBJ2-7,CAISGQGRGEQYF,TGTGCCATCAGTGGACAGGGCCGAGGCGAGCAGTACTTC
.,.,TRBV5-1,TRBJ1-2,CASSLTDYGYTF,TGCGCCAGCAGCTTGACAGACTATGGCTACACCTTC
TRBD1,.,TRBV7-8,TRBJ1-4,CASSQDRVGTNEKLFF,TGTGCCAGCAGCCAGGACAGGGTAGGGACTAATGAAAAACTGTTTTTT
.,.,TRBV7-9,TRBJ1-1,CASSFTGEAFF,TGTGCCAGCAGCTTCACAGGGGAAGCTTTCTTT
TRBD1,once,TRBV7-3,TRBJ1-2,CASSLDPLGGEGYTF,TGTGCCAGCAGTTTGGATCCCCTAGGGGGCGAGGGCTACACCTTC
TRBD2,.,TRBV28,TRBJ2-1,CASSLSGTSAYNEQFF,TGTGCCAGCAGTCTCTCCGGGACTAGCGCCTACAATGAGCAGTTCTTC
.,.,TRBV7-9,TRBJ2-4,CASSLSGENIQYF,TGTGCCAGCAGCTTATCAGGGGAAAACATTCAGTACTTC
.,.,TRBV5-1,TRBJ2-7,CASSLALGSGINEQYF,TGCGCCAGCAGCTTGGCGCTGGGGTCGGGGATAAACGAGCAGTACTTC
.,once,TRBV7-9,TRBJ2-7,CASSLGGPPYEQYF,TGTGCCAGCAGCTTAGGAGGGCCTCCCTACGAGCAGTACTTC
.,.,TRBV7-3,TRBJ1-1,CASSLQGLNTEAFF,TGTGCCAGCAGCCTACAGGGTTTGAACACTGAAGCTTTCTTT
TRBD1,once,TRBV6-4,TRBJ2-7,CASSDSRYRGSYEQYF,TGTGCCAGCAGTGACTCAAGGTACAGGGGATCCTACGAGCAGTACTTC
.,.,TRBV10-3,TRBJ2-7,CAIRRDRLGYEQYF,TGTGCCATCAGGCGGGACCGACTCGGCTACGAGCAGTACTTC
TRBD1,.,TRBV9,TRBJ1-3,CASSPRDRGNTIYF,TGTGCCAGCAGTCCGAGGGACAGGGGAAACACCATATATTTT
.,.,TRBV6-5,TRBJ1-6,CATQITGSPLHF,TGTGCCACTCAAATAACCGGTTCACCCCTCCACTTT
.,.,TRBV12-5,TRBJ2-1,CASVRGGTYNEQFF,TGTGCTAGTGTCCGAGGGGGTACCTACAATGAGCAGTTCTTC
TRBD2,once,TRBV14,TRBJ2-1,CASSQSSPGTSGLHEQFF,TGTGCCAGCAGCCAAAGCTCTCCCGGGACTAGCGGGTTGCATGAGCAGTTCTTC
TRBD1,.,TRBV6-5,TRBJ1-4,CASSWDRLGEKLFF,TGTGCCAGCAGTTGGGACAGGCTTGGTGAAAAACTGTTTTTT
.,few,TRBV19,TRBJ1-2,CASSIGGVGGYTF,TGTGCCAGTAGTATTGGAGGGGTCGGTGGCTACACCTTC
TRBD1,.,TRBV10-1,TRBJ1-5,CASSHSRDRYQPQHF,TGCGCCAGCAGTCACAGTCGGGACAGATATCAGCCCCAGCATTTT
.,few,TRBV28,TRBJ2-7,CASTAISYEQYF,TGTGCCAGCACCGCGATTTCCTACGAGCAGTACTTC
TRBD1,.,TRBV5-1,TRBJ1-1,CASSWDRPNTEAFF,TGCGCCAGCAGCTGGGACAGACCAAACACTGAAGCTTTCTTT
.,.,TRBV29-1,TRBJ2-7,CSVDGAYSYEQYF,TGCAGCGTCGACGGAGCTTATAGCTACGAGCAGTACTTC
.,.,TRBV11-1,TRBJ1-1,CASSPWTNTEAFF,TGTGCCAGCAGCCCATGGACTAACACTGAAGCTTTCTTT
.,.,TRBV10-2,TRBJ1-2,CASSVSTGYTF,TGCGCCAGCAGTGTTAGCACCGGCTACACCTTC
.,many,TRBV9,TRBJ1-2,CASSSAGTFYGYTF,TGTGCCAGCAGTAGTGCGGGGACTTTCTATGGCTACACCTTC
.,.,TRBV7-3,TRBJ2-2,CASNAGVGGELFF,TGTGCCAGCAATGCAGGGGTTGGCGGGGAGCTGTTTTTT
.,.,TRBV15,TRBJ1-1,CATSGQMNTEAFF,TGTGCCACCAGCGGGCAGATGAACACTGAAGCTTTCTTT
.,.,TRBV7-2,TRBJ1-1,CASSRRQSPSTEAFF,TGTGCCAGCAGTCGCAGACAATCCCCGAGTACTGAAGCTTTCTTT
.,.,TRBV27,TRBJ1-1,CASSLRENTEAFF,TGTGCCAGCAGTTTGCGGGAGAACACTGAAGCTTTCTTT
.,.,TRBV6-6,TRBJ1-2,CASSYGQNYGYTF,TGTGCCAGCAGCTACGGACAGAACTATGGCTACACCTTC
.,.,TRBV5-1,TRBJ1-4,CASSPRSGVTNEKLFF,TGCGCCAGCAGCCCCCGGTCAGGGGTGACTAATGAAAAACTGTTTTTT
.,.,TRBV5-1,TRBJ1-6,CASSLGAGGAYNSPLHF,TGCGCCAGCAGCTTGGGGGCCGGGGGAGCCTATAATTCACCCCTCCACTTT
.,.,TRBV20-1,TRBJ1-5,CSASNTVDNQPQHF,TGCAGTGCTAGTAATACAGTAGACAATCAGCCCCAGCATTTT
.,once,TRBV3-1/TRBV3-2,TRBJ2-7,CASSQAGGSYEQYF,TGTGCCAGCAGCCAAGCCGGAGGGTCCTACGAGCAGTACTTC
.,.,TRBV11-2,TRBJ2-5,CASSRAAPGDVQYF,TGTGCCAGCAGCAGAGCCGCACCAGGGGATGTTCAGTACTTC
.,once,TRBV9,TRBJ1-2,CASSPAGLVGYTF,TGTGCCAGCAGCCCAGCAGGGTTAGTTGGCTACACCTTC
.,.,TRBV7-9,TRBJ1-1,CASSSPGGRGTEAFF,TGTGCCAGCAGCTCCCCCGGGGGGAGGGGCACTGAAGCTTTCTTT